This record concerns one TCR beta chain sequence. The antigen remains unidentified. This sample is part of a study of T cell responses to AZD1222 COVID-19 vaccine. Sequenced by immunoSEQ multiplex PCR; TCRdb stores in-frame clones only, minus some. The table has 150,000 or so clones, roughly nine tenths seen once. Study conclusions and caveats: Repertoires were sampled only after the peak T cell response.

CDR1 SGHVS and CDR2 FQNEAQ come from the germline V gene. This CDR3 region has 15 residues. The ends were cut back, 3 bases at V and 3 bases at J, with 15 bases in the middle. This chain joins TRBV7-8 and TRBJ2-7, with TRBD1 as a possible D gene (6 bases). Sequenced here: peripheral blood, sampled 28 days after the second AZD1222 dose. This TCR was recovered from an adult who received the AZD1222 COVID-19 vaccine. The CDR3: CASSLGPDRLYEQYF. The DNA for the CDR3 is TGTGCCAGCAGCTTGGGACCCGACAGGCTCTACGAGCAGTACTTC.